These T cell receptor beta chains were read from a single sample in a study of OX40 agonist ivuxolimab in advanced cancers. This table comes from immunoSEQ multiplex PCR, and its TCRdb copy is limited to in-frame clones, with some not included. This table has more than 65,000 clones, roughly 80% appearing once. The sample was CD4+ or CD8+ T cells sorted from blood, taken in a trial of the OX40 agonist ivuxolimab. These receptor sequences come from an adult with an advanced solid tumor such as melanoma, head and neck, liver or kidney cancer. CDR3s include the opening cysteine and the closing phenylalanine or tryptophan. D genes are given only for firm matches. Clone size is shown for a subset of rows, as once, few, many or a class of expanded clone.

v_gene,abundance,d_gene,j_gene,CDR3nt,CDR3aa
TRBV20-1,-,-,TRBJ1-3,TGCAGTGCTAGGGCCGGAAACACCATATATTTT,CSARAGNTIYF
TRBV14,-,TRBD2,TRBJ2-2,TGTGCCAGCAGCCGGCGGGGGAGGGCGAACACCGGGGAGCTGTTTTTT,CASSRRGRANTGELFF
TRBV19,few,-,TRBJ1-1,TGTGCCAGTAGTATGTGGGCAGGGGCAGGGAACACTGAAGCTTTCTTT,CASSMWAGAGNTEAFF
TRBV9,-,-,TRBJ1-1,TGTGCCAGCGGCCGACAGAACACTGAAGCTTTCTTT,CASGRQNTEAFF
TRBV5-4,-,-,TRBJ2-1,TGTGCCAGCAGCTTTGGGGGTCGGGCAGGGGTTGAGCAGTTCTTC,CASSFGGRAGVEQFF
TRBV5-1,-,TRBD1,TRBJ1-2,TGCGCCAGCAGCCGCACAGGGGGCACCAACTATGGCTACACCTTC,CASSRTGGTNYGYTF
TRBV9,-,-,TRBJ2-1,TGTGCCAGCAGCGTAGATGGCAGGGGTTCCTACAATGAGCAGTTCTTC,CASSVDGRGSYNEQFF
TRBV11-2,few,TRBD1,TRBJ2-2,TGTGCCAGCAGCTTAAAAGGGACAGTCGGGGAGCTGTTTTTT,CASSLKGTVGELFF
TRBV19,-,-,TRBJ1-1,TGTGCCAGTACCCTGGGGAGGAGAGGGGACACTGAAGCTTTCTTT,CASTLGRRGDTEAFF
TRBV19,-,TRBD1,TRBJ2-1,TGTGCCAGTAGTATCTCTCGTCGACAGGGTCGCAATGAGCAGTTCTTC,CASSISRRQGRNEQFF
TRBV30,few,-,TRBJ1-2,TGTGCCTGGAGTAGGTCGCAAAGGAGTGGCTACACCTTC,CAWSRSQRSGYTF
TRBV7-9,-,TRBD1,TRBJ1-3,TGTGCCAGCAGCTTTGGCAGGGGGTCCGACTCTGGAAACACCATATATTTT,CASSFGRGSDSGNTIYF
TRBV27,-,-,TRBJ1-4,TGTGCCAGCAGTTTTCTCAGGGGCGATGAAAAACTGTTTTTT,CASSFLRGDEKLFF
TRBV9,-,-,TRBJ2-1,TGTGCCAGCAGCCCGCAAGGAGCGCTGGGGTACAATGAGCAGTTCTTC,CASSPQGALGYNEQFF
TRBV27,few,-,TRBJ2-5,TGTGCCAGCAGTGTGACATCAGGGGGGACGGAGACCCAGTACTTC,CASSVTSGGTETQYF
TRBV6-6,-,-,TRBJ1-4,TGTGCCAGCAGCCCCCGACGGACGACTAATGAAAAACTGTTTTTT,CASSPRRTTNEKLFF
TRBV11-3,-,TRBD1,TRBJ2-5,TGTGCCAGCAGCCCAAAACGACAGGGCGGGGAGACCCAGTACTTC,CASSPKRQGGETQYF
TRBV7-2,once,TRBD1,TRBJ2-5,TGTGCCAGCAGCCGAGACAGGGGCCAAGAGACCCAGTACTTC,CASSRDRGQETQYF
TRBV4-3,-,-,TRBJ2-3,TGCGCCAGCTCCGAGAGGCTTCGCACAGATACGCAGTATTTT,CASSERLRTDTQYF
TRBV6-5,-,TRBD1,TRBJ2-7,TGTGCCAGCAGTTCTCTAGGGGGCGGACCATACGAGCAGTACTTC,CASSSLGGGPYEQYF
TRBV30,-,TRBD1,TRBJ1-5,TGTGCCTGGAAGGACAGGGGGCAGGGGCAGCCCCAGCATTTT,CAWKDRGQGQPQHF
TRBV5-1,-,-,TRBJ2-3,TGCGCCAGCAGCTTCCGACAGGCACCCACAGATACGCAGTATTTT,CASSFRQAPTDTQYF
TRBV7-6,-,-,TRBJ1-4,TGTGCCAGCAGCGCGCTCCCGGGGGCAGCTAATGAAAAACTGTTTTTT,CASSALPGAANEKLFF
TRBV20-1,once,-,TRBJ1-3,TGCAGTGCTAGGACTGGAAACACCATATATTTT,CSARTGNTIYF
TRBV28,-,-,TRBJ1-2,TGTGCCAGCAGTTTATCCTCGGACTATGGCTACACCTTC,CASSLSSDYGYTF
TRBV9,-,TRBD2,TRBJ2-2,TGTGCCAGCAGCGTAAGAGCGGGAGGCGCCACCGGGGAGCTGTTTTTT,CASSVRAGGATGELFF
TRBV4-1,-,-,TRBJ2-7,TGCGCCAGCAGCCCAACCGACAGGACCTACGAGCAGTACTTC,CASSPTDRTYEQYF
TRBV19,few,TRBD1,TRBJ1-5,TGTGCCAGTGGACAGGGAGGTTTCAATCAGCCCCAGCATTTT,CASGQGGFNQPQHF
TRBV27,few,-,TRBJ1-2,TGTGCCAGCCAACCCCATGGCGGGAGTGGCTACACCTTC,CASQPHGGSGYTF
TRBV6-1,once,-,TRBJ1-5,TGTGCCAGCAAGGAGCGGAATCAGCCCCAGCATTTT,CASKERNQPQHF
TRBV4-3,-,-,TRBJ1-2,TGCGCCAGCAGCCAAGAGGGACTATCTAACTATGGCTACACCTTC,CASSQEGLSNYGYTF
TRBV27,once,TRBD1,TRBJ1-4,TGTGCCAGCAGTTTGGGCAGGGGGCGAGATGAAAAACTGTTTTTT,CASSLGRGRDEKLFF
TRBV27,-,TRBD1,TRBJ2-7,TGTGCCAGCAGTTTCTCCCGCGGGACAGGGTTTTACGAGCAGTACTTC,CASSFSRGTGFYEQYF
TRBV6-4,-,-,TRBJ1-5,TGTGCCAGCGCCAGGGGCGACAATCAGCCCCAGCATTTT,CASARGDNQPQHF
TRBV7-9,-,-,TRBJ2-3,TGTGCCAGCAGCTTCTCCAGGGGAGATACGCAGTATTTT,CASSFSRGDTQYF
TRBV27,-,-,TRBJ2-3,TGTGCCAGCAGTCACACAGATACGCAGTATTTT,CASSHTDTQYF
TRBV5-5,-,TRBD1,TRBJ2-5,TGTGCCAGCATCGGATTCATGACAGGGGGAGAGACCCAGTACTTC,CASIGFMTGGETQYF
TRBV12-5,few,-,TRBJ1-1,TGTGCTAGTGGGTCCCCAAAGGGCGCGAACACTGAAGCTTTCTTT,CASGSPKGANTEAFF
TRBV7-2,once,-,TRBJ1-1,TGTGCCAGCAGACCGTCGGGCCTTGGGTGGACGGACACTGAAGCTTTCTTT,CASRPSGLGWTDTEAFF
TRBV7-8,-,TRBD1,TRBJ1-5,TGTGCCAGCAGCTCGAACGACAGGGCCGGCAATCAGCCCCAGCATTTT,CASSSNDRAGNQPQHF
TRBV6-1,-,TRBD1,TRBJ1-6,TGTGCCAGCACGGGGGGACAGGGTAATTCACCCCTCCACTTT,CASTGGQGNSPLHF
TRBV10-3,-,TRBD1,TRBJ1-5,TGTGCCATCAGTCCGACAGGGGGTGATCAGCCCCAGCATTTT,CAISPTGGDQPQHF
TRBV6-6,-,-,TRBJ2-7,TGTGCCAGCAGTTACTCGAAAGGGGCAGGCAACTACGAGCAGTACTTC,CASSYSKGAGNYEQYF
TRBV19,few,-,TRBJ1-1,TGTGCCAGTAGTACAATGTACAGACAGAACACTGAAGCTTTCTTT,CASSTMYRQNTEAFF
TRBV9,-,-,TRBJ2-3,TGTGCCAGCAGCGCTGTTGTGGGCGGAGTCACAGATACGCAGTATTTT,CASSAVVGGVTDTQYF
TRBV6-5,-,-,TRBJ2-7,TGTGCCAGCAGGGCCAGGGCCAGTAGCTCCTACGAGCAGTACTTC,CASRARASSSYEQYF
TRBV2,-,-,TRBJ2-1,TGTGCCAGCAGTGAAAACCGGGCTTACAATGAGCAGTTCTTC,CASSENRAYNEQFF
TRBV11-2,-,TRBD1,TRBJ1-4,TGTGCCAGCAGCCGTTTCGGGGGACAGGGGAGTACTAATGAAAAACTGTTTTTT,CASSRFGGQGSTNEKLFF
TRBV18,-,-,TRBJ2-6,TGTGCCAGCTCACCACCGGCAGGGCAAGCTGGGGCCAACGTCCTGACTTTC,CASSPPAGQAGANVLTF
TRBV6-6,-,-,TRBJ1-2,TGTGCCAGCAGTTCCGACAGGCTCTATGGCTACACCTTC,CASSSDRLYGYTF
TRBV7-9,-,TRBD1,TRBJ1-4,TGTGCCAGCAGCTTATATTTGGACAGGGATAATGAAAAACTGTTTTTT,CASSLYLDRDNEKLFF
TRBV7-7,-,TRBD1,TRBJ2-5,TGTGCTAGCAGCTTGGACAGGGGGCTAGGGACCCAGTACTTC,CASSLDRGLGTQYF
TRBV19,-,-,TRBJ1-5,TGTGCCAGTAGTCCCCCCGGGTCCTCCCTGAGGAATCAGCCCCAGCATTTT,CASSPPGSSLRNQPQHF
TRBV11-3,-,-,TRBJ1-4,TGTGCCAGCAGCTTAGGGTACAGCCCGACTAATGAAAAACTGTTTTTT,CASSLGYSPTNEKLFF
TRBV30,-,-,TRBJ1-2,TGTGCCTGGAAGGGGACCGATCTCTATGGCTACACCTTC,CAWKGTDLYGYTF
TRBV19,-,TRBD2,TRBJ2-7,TGTGCCAGTACGGCGGGAGCGTTAAGCTACGAGCAGTACTTC,CASTAGALSYEQYF
TRBV28,-,-,TRBJ2-5,TGTGCCAGCAGTCTCTCGGGGGTTCAGACCCAGTACTTC,CASSLSGVQTQYF
TRBV29-1,-,-,TRBJ2-2,TGCAGCGTTGAAGGACAGAACACCGGGGAGCTGTTTTTT,CSVEGQNTGELFF